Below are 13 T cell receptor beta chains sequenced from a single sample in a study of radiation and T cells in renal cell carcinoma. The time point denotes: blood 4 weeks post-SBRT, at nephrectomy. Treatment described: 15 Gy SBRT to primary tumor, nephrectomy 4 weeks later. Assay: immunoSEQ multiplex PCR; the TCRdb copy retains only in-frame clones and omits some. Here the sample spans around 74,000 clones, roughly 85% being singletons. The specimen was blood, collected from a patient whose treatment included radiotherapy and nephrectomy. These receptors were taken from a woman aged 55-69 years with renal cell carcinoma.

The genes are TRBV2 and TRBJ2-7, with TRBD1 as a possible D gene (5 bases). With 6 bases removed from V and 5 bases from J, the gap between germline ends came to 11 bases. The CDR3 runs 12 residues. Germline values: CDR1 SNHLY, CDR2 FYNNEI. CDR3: CASSRVKNEQYF. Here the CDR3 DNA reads TGTGCCAGCAGCAGGGTAAAAAACGAGCAGTACTTC.

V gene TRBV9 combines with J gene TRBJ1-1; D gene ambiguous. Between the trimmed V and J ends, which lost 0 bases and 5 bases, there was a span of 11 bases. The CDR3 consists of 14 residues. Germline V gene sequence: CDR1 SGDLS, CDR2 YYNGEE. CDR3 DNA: TGTGCCAGCAGCGTAGGGGGATATCGGACTGAAGCTTTCTTT. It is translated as CASSVGGYRTEAFF.

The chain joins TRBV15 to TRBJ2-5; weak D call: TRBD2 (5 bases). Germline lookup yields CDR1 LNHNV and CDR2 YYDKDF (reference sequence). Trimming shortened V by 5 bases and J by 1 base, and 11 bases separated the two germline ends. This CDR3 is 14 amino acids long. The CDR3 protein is CATSRRTGQETQYF. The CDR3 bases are TGTGCCACCAGCCGGAGGACCGGCCAAGAGACCCAGTACTTC.

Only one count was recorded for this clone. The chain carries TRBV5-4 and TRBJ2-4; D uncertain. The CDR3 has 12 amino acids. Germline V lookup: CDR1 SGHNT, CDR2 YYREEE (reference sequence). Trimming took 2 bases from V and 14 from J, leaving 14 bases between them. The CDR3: CASSLMGLLEYF. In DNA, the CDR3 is TGTGCCAGCAGCTTAATGGGCCTTCTTGAGTACTTC.

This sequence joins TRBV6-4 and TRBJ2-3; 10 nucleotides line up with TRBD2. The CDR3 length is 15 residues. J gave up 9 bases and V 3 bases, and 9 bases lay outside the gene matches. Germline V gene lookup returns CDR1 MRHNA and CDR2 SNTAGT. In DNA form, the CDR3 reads TGTGCCAGCAGTGAAATGGCTAGCGGGGGCACGACGCAGTATTTT. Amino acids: CASSEMASGGTTQYF.

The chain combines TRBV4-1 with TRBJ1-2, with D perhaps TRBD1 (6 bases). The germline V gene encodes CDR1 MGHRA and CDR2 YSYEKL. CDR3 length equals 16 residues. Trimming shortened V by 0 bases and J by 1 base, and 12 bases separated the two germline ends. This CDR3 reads CASSQEGTGLNYGYTF. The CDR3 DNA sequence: TGCGCCAGCAGCCAAGAAGGTACAGGGCTTAACTATGGCTACACCTTC.

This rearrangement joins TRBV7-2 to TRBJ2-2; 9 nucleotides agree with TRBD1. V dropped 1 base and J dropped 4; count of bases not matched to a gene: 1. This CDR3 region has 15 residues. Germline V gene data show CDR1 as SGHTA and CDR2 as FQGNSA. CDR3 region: CASSLVTGGTGELFF. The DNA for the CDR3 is TGTGCCAGCAGCTTAGTGACAGGGGGCACCGGGGAGCTGTTTTTT. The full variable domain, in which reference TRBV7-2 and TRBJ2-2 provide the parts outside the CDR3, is GAGVSQSPSNKVTEKGKDVELRCDPISGHTALYWYRQSLGQGLEFLIYFQGNSAPDKSGLPSDRFSAERTGGSVSTLTIQRTQQEDSAVYLCASSLVTGGTGELFFGEGSRLTVL.

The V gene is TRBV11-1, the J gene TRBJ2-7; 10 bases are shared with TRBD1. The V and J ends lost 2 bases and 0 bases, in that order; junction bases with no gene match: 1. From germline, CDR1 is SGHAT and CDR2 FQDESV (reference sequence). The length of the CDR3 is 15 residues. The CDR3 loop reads CASSLRDRGSYEQYF. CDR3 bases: TGTGCCAGCAGCTTAAGGGACAGGGGCTCCTACGAGCAGTACTTC.

The CDR3, as DNA: TGTGCCAGCAGCTGGGAGGGGGGGGCGAGCTCCTACGAGCAGTACTTC. Amino acid sequence: CASSWEGGASSYEQYF. The rearrangement uses TRBV7-8 and TRBJ2-7; D is possibly TRBD2 (7 bases). CDR1 SGHVS and CDR2 FQNEAQ come from the germline V gene. CDR3 size: 16 residues. Trimming took off 4 bases at V and 0 bases at J, with 16 bases between the two ends.

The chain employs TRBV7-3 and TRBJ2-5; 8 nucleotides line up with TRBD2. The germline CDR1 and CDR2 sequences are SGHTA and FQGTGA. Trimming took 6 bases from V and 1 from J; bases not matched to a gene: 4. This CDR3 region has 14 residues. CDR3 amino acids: CASRLAASQETQYF. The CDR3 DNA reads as TGTGCCAGCAGACTAGCGGCGTCCCAAGAGACCCAGTACTTC.

CDR3 in amino acids: CASSQDLSGGSGETQYF. CDR3 coding DNA: TGTGCCAGCAGCCAAGATCTGAGCGGCGGGAGTGGGGAGACCCAGTACTTC. V is TRBV4-2 and J is TRBJ2-5; 7 bases map to TRBD2. Germline V gene data show CDR1 as LGHNA and CDR2 as YNFKEQ. This CDR3 has 17 residues. After removal of 0 bases from V and 5 bases from J, the junction contained 12 bases not matched to a gene.

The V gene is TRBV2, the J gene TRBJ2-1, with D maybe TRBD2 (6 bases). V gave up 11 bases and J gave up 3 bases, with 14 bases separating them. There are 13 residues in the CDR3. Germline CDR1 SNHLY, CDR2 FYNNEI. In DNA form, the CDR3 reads TGTGCCTCCGGTAGCGGAAACTACAATGAGCAGTTCTTC. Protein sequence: CASGSGNYNEQFF.

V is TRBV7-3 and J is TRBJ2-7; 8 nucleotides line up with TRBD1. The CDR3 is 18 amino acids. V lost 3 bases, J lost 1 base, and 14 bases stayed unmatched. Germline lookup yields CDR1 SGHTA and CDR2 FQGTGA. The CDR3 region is CASSLTGVADTKSYEQYF. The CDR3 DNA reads TGTGCCAGCAGCTTGACAGGGGTCGCTGATACGAAGTCCTACGAGCAGTACTTC.